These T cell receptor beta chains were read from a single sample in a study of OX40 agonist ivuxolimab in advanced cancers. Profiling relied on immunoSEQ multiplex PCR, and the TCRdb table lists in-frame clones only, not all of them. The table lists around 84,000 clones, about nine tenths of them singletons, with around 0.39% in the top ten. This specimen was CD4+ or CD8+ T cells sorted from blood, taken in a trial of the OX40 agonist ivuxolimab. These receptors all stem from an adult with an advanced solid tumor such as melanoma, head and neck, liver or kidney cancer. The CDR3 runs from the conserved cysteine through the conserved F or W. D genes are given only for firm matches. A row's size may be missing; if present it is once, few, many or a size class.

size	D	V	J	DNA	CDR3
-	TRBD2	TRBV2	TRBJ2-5	TGTGCCAGGGAAGGGGCAGCGGGACTTCAAGAGACCCAGTACTTC	CAREGAAGLQETQYF
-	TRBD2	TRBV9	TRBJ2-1	TGTGCCAGCAGCGTAGTAAGCGGGGTAGATGAGCAGTTCTTC	CASSVVSGVDEQFF
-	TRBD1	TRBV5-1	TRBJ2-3	TGCGCCAGCAGCTTGGGCCGCCGGGACAGGGTAACAGATACGCAGTATTTT	CASSLGRRDRVTDTQYF
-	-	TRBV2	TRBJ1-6	TGTGCCAGCAGGGGGGCCAGGGGCAATTCACCCCTCCACTTT	CASRGARGNSPLHF
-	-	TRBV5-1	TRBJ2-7	TGCGCCAGCAGCTTGGACGGTTCCTCCTACGAGCAGTACTTC	CASSLDGSSYEQYF
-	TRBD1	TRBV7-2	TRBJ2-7	TGTGCCAGCAGCCGGGACAGGGTGAACGAGCAGTACTTC	CASSRDRVNEQYF
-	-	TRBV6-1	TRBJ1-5	TGTGCCAGCAGGGAGCCTGGCCGCCGGGGGCAGCCCCAGCATTTT	CASREPGRRGQPQHF
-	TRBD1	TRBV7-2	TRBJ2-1	TGTGCCAGCAGCCCACGGACAGGGACCTACAATGAGCAGTTCTTC	CASSPRTGTYNEQFF
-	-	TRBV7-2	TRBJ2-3	TGTGCCAGCAGCTTAGCGGGGGTGAGCACAGATACGCAGTATTTT	CASSLAGVSTDTQYF
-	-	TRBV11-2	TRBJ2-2	TGTGCCAGCAGCTTGATGGCACGCACCGGGGAGCTGTTTTTT	CASSLMARTGELFF
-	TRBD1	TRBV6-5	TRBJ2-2	TGTGCCAGCAGTTCTACTGGACAGGGCGGGGAGCTGTTTTTT	CASSSTGQGGELFF
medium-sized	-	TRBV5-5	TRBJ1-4	TGTGCCAGCGAGGAGGTCCCAACTAATGAAAAACTGTTTTTT	CASEEVPTNEKLFF
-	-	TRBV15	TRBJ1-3	TGTGCCACCAGCGTCTCTCCAGGGAACACCATATATTTT	CATSVSPGNTIYF
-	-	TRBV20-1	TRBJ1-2	TGCAGTGCTAGAGAGGTGGTTGGCTACACCTTC	CSAREVVGYTF
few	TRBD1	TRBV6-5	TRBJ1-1	TGTGCCAGCAGTTACAGTAACAGGGGCACTGAAGCTTTCTTT	CASSYSNRGTEAFF
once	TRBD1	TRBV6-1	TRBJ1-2	TGTGCCAGCATCTCCGGGACAGCATCTAGCGGCTACACCTTC	CASISGTASSGYTF
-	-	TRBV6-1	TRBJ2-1	TGTGCCAGCAGTGAAGGTTTGTGGGAGAATTACAATGAGCAGTTCTTC	CASSEGLWENYNEQFF
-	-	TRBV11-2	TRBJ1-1	TGTGCCAGCAGCCGGGGGGGCGGCGGGAACGCTGAAGCTTTCTTT	CASSRGGGGNAEAFF
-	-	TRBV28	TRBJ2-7	TGTGCCAGCAGTTTTGAGGGGAGGTACGAGCAGTACTTC	CASSFEGRYEQYF
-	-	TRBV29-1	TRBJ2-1	TGCAGCGTTGATGCCTCATACTCCTACAATGAGCAGTTCTTC	CSVDASYSYNEQFF
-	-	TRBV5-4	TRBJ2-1	TGTGCCAGCAGCTTGAGGCAACCCTACAATGAGCAGTTCTTC	CASSLRQPYNEQFF
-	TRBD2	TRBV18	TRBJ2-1	TGTGCCAGCTCACCACGGGACTATTCCTACAATGAGCAGTTCTTC	CASSPRDYSYNEQFF
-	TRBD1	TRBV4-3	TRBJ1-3	TGCGCCAGCAGCCCAACGACAGGGGCCGTCTCTGGAAACACCATATATTTT	CASSPTTGAVSGNTIYF
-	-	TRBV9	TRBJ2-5	TGTGCCAGCAGCGTAGGAAGGGAGGAGACCCAGTACTTC	CASSVGREETQYF